A selection of T cell receptor beta chains follows, all from one sample in a study of beta chain features in type 1 diabetes. Repertoires were generated with immunoSEQ multiplex PCR, while TCRdb's copy carries only in-frame clones and drops some. This sample has roughly 350,000 clones, with roughly 9.6% found just once. The specimen sequenced was naive CD4+ T cells from blood. Receptor source: a woman aged 25 to 39 in good health. The CDR3 runs from the conserved cysteine through the conserved F or W. Each record gives: J gene, D gene, clone size, V gene, CDR3 DNA, CDR3 protein. The D gene is left open where the match is weak. Some rows have no size entry. The others give once, few or many, or a class for an expanded clone.

TRBJ2-1	TRBD1	NA	TRBV28	TGTGCCAGCAGTGATGACAGGGTCGCCAATGAGCAGTTCTTC	CASSDDRVANEQFF
TRBJ2-2	NA	few	TRBV29-1	TGCAGCGTTGAAGTATCCCTAGGGGCCGGGGAGCTGTTTTTT	CSVEVSLGAGELFF
TRBJ2-1	TRBD2	few	TRBV6-6	TGTGCCAGCAGCCTAGCGGACACCTACAATGAGCAGTTCTTC	CASSLADTYNEQFF
TRBJ2-2	NA	NA	TRBV7-8	TGTGCCAGCAGCTTAGCGTCCTTCACCGGGGAGCTGTTTTTT	CASSLASFTGELFF
TRBJ2-7	NA	NA	TRBV18	TGTGCCAGCTCACCACCGGACACCTCCTACGAGCAGTACTTC	CASSPPDTSYEQYF
TRBJ2-5	NA	once	TRBV10-3	TGTGCCATCAGTGAGTCCCAACCGGGAGCCGGGGAGACCCAGTACTTC	CAISESQPGAGETQYF
TRBJ2-2	TRBD2	NA	TRBV7-2	TGTGCCAGCAGCTTAGAGGGACTAGCGGGAGGGCCTGGCGGGGAGCTGTTTTTT	CASSLEGLAGGPGGELFF
TRBJ2-5	TRBD1	few	TRBV28	TGTGCCAGCAGTTTACCGGCAGGGGGCCAAGAGACCCAGTACTTC	CASSLPAGGQETQYF
TRBJ2-1	TRBD1	NA	TRBV5-1	TGCGCCAGCAGCTTGGAAGGACAGGGGGGTGAGCAGTTCTTC	CASSLEGQGGEQFF
TRBJ2-4	NA	NA	TRBV7-2	TGTGCCAGCAGCATCCTACAGGGTTCGGACATTCAGTACTTC	CASSILQGSDIQYF
TRBJ2-4	NA	few	TRBV11-1	TGTGCCAGCAGCTTAGGCCAGGTCAACATTCAGTACTTC	CASSLGQVNIQYF
TRBJ2-7	TRBD2	NA	TRBV5-4	TGTGCCAGCAGCGGTAGCGGGAGGGCCTTTTTGAGCGAGCAGTACTTC	CASSGSGRAFLSEQYF
TRBJ1-1	NA	NA	TRBV11-3	TGTGCCAGCAGCTCCTCCGGTACGAACACTGAAGCTTTCTTT	CASSSSGTNTEAFF
TRBJ1-2	NA	NA	TRBV2	TGTGCCAGCAGTTCCGGACACGGCTACACCTTC	CASSSGHGYTF
TRBJ1-4	TRBD1	few	TRBV5-1	TGCGCCAGCAGCTTTGGACAGGGGTCCACCGAAAAACTGTTTTTT	CASSFGQGSTEKLFF
TRBJ2-1	TRBD2	few	TRBV9	TGTGCCAGCAGCGTAGCCGGGACTAGCGGGGGGGATGAGCAGTTCTTC	CASSVAGTSGGDEQFF
TRBJ2-5	TRBD2	few	TRBV29-1	TGCAGCAGTTACGGGAGGGCGGCCCAGTACTTC	CSSYGRAAQYF
TRBJ2-7	TRBD2	NA	TRBV28	TGTGCCAGCAGTCCCCAGGGACTAGCGAACGAGCAGTACTTC	CASSPQGLANEQYF
TRBJ2-1	NA	few	TRBV7-2	TGTGCCAGCAGATCCCGGGGTTACAATGAGCAGTTCTTC	CASRSRGYNEQFF
TRBJ2-3	TRBD2	NA	TRBV7-9	TGTGCCAGCAGCTTACAGCTAGCGGGGCTCACAGATACGCAGTATTTT	CASSLQLAGLTDTQYF
TRBJ2-2	TRBD1	NA	TRBV4-3	TGCGCCAGCAGCCAACCACAGGGGGCGGGCACCGGGGAGCTGTTTTTT	CASSQPQGAGTGELFF
TRBJ1-5	TRBD1	few	TRBV4-3	TGCGCCAGCAGCCCTACAGGGGGTAGGAGCAATCAGCCCCAGCATTTT	CASSPTGGRSNQPQHF
TRBJ2-1	TRBD2	NA	TRBV6-5	TGTGCCAGCAGTTCCCCGGCTAGCGGGAGGTTCAATGAGCAGTTCTTC	CASSSPASGRFNEQFF
TRBJ1-5	NA	NA	TRBV27	TGTGCCAGCAGTGACAGTTATTATCAGCCCCAGCATTTT	CASSDSYYQPQHF
TRBJ2-1	NA	NA	TRBV18	TGTGCCAGCTCACCCGTGACCGACAACTATGAGCAGTTCTTC	CASSPVTDNYEQFF
TRBJ2-1	NA	NA	TRBV29-1	TGCAGCGTTGGGGGCGGGATGGGAATCAATGAGCAGTTCTTC	CSVGGGMGINEQFF
TRBJ2-5	TRBD1	NA	TRBV6-6	TGTGCCAGCAGTTTCCGGGACAGGGTAGAGACCCAGTACTTC	CASSFRDRVETQYF
TRBJ2-7	NA	NA	TRBV7-2	TGTGCCAGCAGCACCCTAGGGGTCGGCAGCAGCTACGAGCAGTACTTC	CASSTLGVGSSYEQYF
TRBJ2-1	NA	NA	TRBV7-2	TGTGCCAGCAGCTTAGCCCCTATGTCCTATGAGCAGTTCTTC	CASSLAPMSYEQFF
TRBJ1-2	NA	NA	TRBV7-9	TGTGCCAGCAGCTTAACCCCGACATATTTCACCTTC	CASSLTPTYFTF
TRBJ2-5	NA	NA	TRBV6-5	TGTGCCAGCAGTTCCGACGGAGGCAAGTACTTC	CASSSDGGKYF
TRBJ2-1	TRBD2	few	TRBV2	TGTGCCAGCAGTAAGGGAGGGACTAGCGGGAGGAAGCCGTTCTTC	CASSKGGTSGRKPFF
TRBJ2-2	NA	few	TRBV6-5	TGTGCCAGCAGTTTGTCGGGAACCGGGGAGCTGTTTTTT	CASSLSGTGELFF
TRBJ2-3	TRBD2	NA	TRBV28	TGTGCCAGCAGTTTGGGGACTAGCGGGCCAGATACGCAGTATTTT	CASSLGTSGPDTQYF
TRBJ1-2	NA	NA	TRBV18	TGTGCCAGCTCACCGACGGGGAACCGCTATGGCTACACCTTC	CASSPTGNRYGYTF
TRBJ2-7	TRBD2	NA	TRBV27	TGTGCCAGCAGGACTAGCCCACCCTACGAGCAGTACTTC	CASRTSPPYEQYF
TRBJ2-1	NA	few	TRBV29-1	TGCAGCGTTGTCCGGACTGATGAGCAGTTCTTC	CSVVRTDEQFF
TRBJ1-2	NA	few	TRBV28	TGTGCCAGCAGTTTACGGGGACTCTATGGCTACACCTTC	CASSLRGLYGYTF
TRBJ1-1	NA	few	TRBV29-1	TGCAGCTTTTGGGACACAGGGATGGCTGAAGCTTTCTTT	CSFWDTGMAEAFF
TRBJ2-7	TRBD2	few	TRBV7-2	TGTGCCAGCAGCTATTTAGCGGGAGACTACGAGCAGTACTTC	CASSYLAGDYEQYF
TRBJ2-2	NA	few	TRBV5-1	TGCGCCAGCAGCTTGGGGACAGAAAACACCGGGGAGCTGTTTTTT	CASSLGTENTGELFF
TRBJ2-3	TRBD1	NA	TRBV27	TGTGCCAGCAGCTTCGGACAGGGAGTAGGGGATACGCAGTATTTT	CASSFGQGVGDTQYF
TRBJ2-7	NA	NA	TRBV7-2	TGTGCCAGCAGCCCCTTATCGGGCGAGCAGTACTTC	CASSPLSGEQYF
TRBJ2-7	TRBD1	NA	TRBV7-9	TGTGCCAGCAGCTTAGGCGGTGGGGACAGGGGGCGTTCCGAGCAGTACTTC	CASSLGGGDRGRSEQYF
TRBJ2-7	NA	few	TRBV15	TGTGCCACCAGCAGAGGGTGGGGCACTACCTTCTACGAGCAGTACTTC	CATSRGWGTTFYEQYF
TRBJ2-1	TRBD2	few	TRBV4-2	TGTGCCAGCAGCCAAGAGATTAGCGGGAGTCTAGTGTGGAATGAGCAGTTCTTC	CASSQEISGSLVWNEQFF
TRBJ2-2	NA	few	TRBV19	TGTGCCAGTAGTATAGTAAGAGCTGCCACCGGGGAGCTGTTTTTT	CASSIVRAATGELFF
TRBJ2-7	TRBD2	NA	TRBV11-2	TGTGCCAGCAGTCGCCCGGGACTAGCGGCCTACGAGCAGTACTTC	CASSRPGLAAYEQYF
TRBJ2-3	NA	NA	TRBV27	TGTGCCAGCAGTTTAGTAGGGGTCGATACGCAGTATTTT	CASSLVGVDTQYF
TRBJ2-1	TRBD2	NA	TRBV29-1	TGCAGCGTTTTACTTCCGCCAGCGGGAGCGGATGAGCAGTTCTTC	CSVLLPPAGADEQFF
TRBJ1-1	NA	NA	TRBV5-1	TGCGCCAGCAGCTTGCTTAGCGGGCCGAACACTGAAGCTTTCTTT	CASSLLSGPNTEAFF
TRBJ2-7	NA	NA	TRBV7-3	TGTGCCAGCAGCCCCCTCGCGGCGCCAGAATACGAGCAGTACTTC	CASSPLAAPEYEQYF
TRBJ2-6	NA	few	TRBV19	TGTGCCAGTAGTATCGGTAGCTCTGGGGCCAACGTCCTGACTTTC	CASSIGSSGANVLTF
TRBJ1-5	TRBD1	few	TRBV10-2	TGCGCCAGCAGAGGGACAGAAAGCAATCAGCCCCAGCATTTT	CASRGTESNQPQHF
TRBJ2-3	NA	few	TRBV5-1	TGCGCCAGCAGCTTGAGGGGGTCCACAGATACGCAGTATTTT	CASSLRGSTDTQYF
TRBJ2-1	TRBD1	NA	TRBV7-2	TGTGCCAGCAGCTTAGGGACAGGGTACAATGAGCAGTTCTTC	CASSLGTGYNEQFF
TRBJ2-5	NA	few	TRBV6-5	TGTGCCAGCAGCATGACAGTCCAAGAGACCCAGTACTTC	CASSMTVQETQYF
TRBJ2-7	TRBD1	NA	TRBV5-1	TGCGCCAGCAACCCCGCGACAGGGGAAGTGCACGAGCAGTACTTC	CASNPATGEVHEQYF
TRBJ2-1	NA	NA	TRBV5-4	TGTGCCAGCAGCTTGGATCAGGATTCCGATTACAATGAGCAGTTCTTC	CASSLDQDSDYNEQFF